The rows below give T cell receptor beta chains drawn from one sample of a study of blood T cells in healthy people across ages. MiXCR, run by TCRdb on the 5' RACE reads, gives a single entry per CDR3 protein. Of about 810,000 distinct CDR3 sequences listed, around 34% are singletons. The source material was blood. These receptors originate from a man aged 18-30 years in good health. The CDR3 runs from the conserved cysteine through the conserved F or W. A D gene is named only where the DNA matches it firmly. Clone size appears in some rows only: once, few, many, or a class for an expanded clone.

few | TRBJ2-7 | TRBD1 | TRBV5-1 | TGCGCCAACAGCTTGGAGCCTGACAGGGCGTACGAGCAGTACTTC | CANSLEPDRAYEQYF
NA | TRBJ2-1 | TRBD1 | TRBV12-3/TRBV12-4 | TGTGCCAGCAGTCTCAGGACAGGGACAAGGCATGAGCAGTTCTTC | CASSLRTGTRHEQFF
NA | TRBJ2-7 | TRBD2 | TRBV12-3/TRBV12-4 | TGTGCCAGCAGTTTTTCTAGCGGTCATGTGCAGTACTTC | CASSFSSGHVQYF
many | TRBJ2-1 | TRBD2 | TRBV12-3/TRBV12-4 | TGTGCCAGCAGTTCCGGACTAGCGGGGGGGACCTCCCCCAATGAGCAGTTCTTC | CASSSGLAGGTSPNEQFF
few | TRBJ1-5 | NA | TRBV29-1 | TGCAGCGTTCTGGAGGGCAGGGGCAATCAGCCCCAGCATTTT | CSVLEGRGNQPQHF
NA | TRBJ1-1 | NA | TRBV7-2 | TGTGCCAGCAGCTCGGCCAACATGAACACTGAAGCTTTCTTT | CASSSANMNTEAFF
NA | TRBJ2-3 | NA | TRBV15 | TGTGCCACCAGCATCGGACCAGATACGCAGTATTTT | CATSIGPDTQYF
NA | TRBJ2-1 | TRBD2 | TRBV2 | TGTGCCAGCAGACTAGCGGGGCAGTACAATGAGCAGTTCTTC | CASRLAGQYNEQFF
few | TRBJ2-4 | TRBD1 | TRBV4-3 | TGCGCCAGCAGCCAAGATAGTGGGGACAGGGGAGCAGATCAGTACTTC | CASSQDSGDRGADQYF
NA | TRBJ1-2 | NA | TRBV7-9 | TGTGCCAGCAGCCCTCGGACGACGAATGGCTACACCTTC | CASSPRTTNGYTF
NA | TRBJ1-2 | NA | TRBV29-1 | TGCAGCGCCAGGCCGGACAGTTTAGAGGACTATGGCTACACCTTC | CSARPDSLEDYGYTF
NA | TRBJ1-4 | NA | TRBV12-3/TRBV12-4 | TGTGCCAGCAGACCCCGGGCGGCGAGGGAAAAACTGTTTTTT | CASRPRAAREKLFF
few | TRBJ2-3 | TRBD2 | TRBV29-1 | TGCAGCGGCGGGGGACGGGAGGATACGCAGTATTTT | CSGGGREDTQYF
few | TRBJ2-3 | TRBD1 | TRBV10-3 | TGTGCCATCAGTGACATTCAGGGGGCTGCCATAGATACGCAGTATTTT | CAISDIQGAAIDTQYF
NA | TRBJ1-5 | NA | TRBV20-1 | TGCAGTGCTAGGGTCCAGGAGGGTCAGCCCCAGCATTTT | CSARVQEGQPQHF
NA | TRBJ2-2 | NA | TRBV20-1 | TGCAGTGCTAGATGGGGGGGCGCGGGCACCGGGGAGCTGTTTTTT | CSARWGGAGTGELFF
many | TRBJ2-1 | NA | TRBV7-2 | TGTGCCAGCAGCTCGAACAGGGTAGGCGAGCAGTTCTTC | CASSSNRVGEQFF
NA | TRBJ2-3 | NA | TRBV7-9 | TGTTCCAGCAGGTTAACAGGGAGGGGCACAGATACGCAGTATTTT | CSSRLTGRGTDTQYF
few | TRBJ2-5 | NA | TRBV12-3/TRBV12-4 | TGTGCCAGCAGCGGCGGCACCGGGAGATTTATTCTTGAGCAGTACTTC | CASSGGTGRFILEQYF
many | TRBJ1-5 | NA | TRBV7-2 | TGTGCCAGCAGCCGAGACAGGAATCAGCCCCAGCATTTT | CASSRDRNQPQHF
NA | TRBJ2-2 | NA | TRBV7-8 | TGTGCCAGCAGCTTGACCAGACAGAAGGCAAACACCGGGGAGCTGTTTTTT | CASSLTRQKANTGELFF
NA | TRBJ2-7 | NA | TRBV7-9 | TGTGCCAGCAGCTTAGGAGGGGAAAAAGCCTACGAGCAGTACTTC | CASSLGGEKAYEQYF
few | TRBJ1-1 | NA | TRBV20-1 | TGCAGTGCTAGAGATCGTGAAGGGCTTGAAGCTTTCTTT | CSARDREGLEAFF
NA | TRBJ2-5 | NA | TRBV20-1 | TGCAGTGCTAACCTTGACCCGGAGACCCAGTACTTC | CSANLDPETQYF
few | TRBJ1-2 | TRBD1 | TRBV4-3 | TGCGCCAGCAGCCATCTACAGGGGGTAGGTGGCTACACCTTC | CASSHLQGVGGYTF
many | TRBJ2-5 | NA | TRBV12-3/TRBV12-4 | TGTGCCAGCGGTTACACGGGAGAGACCCAGTACTTC | CASGYTGETQYF
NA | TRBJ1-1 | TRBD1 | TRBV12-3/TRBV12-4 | TGTGCCTGCGGCCGTGACGACAGGGGAGGCACTGAAGCTTTCTTT | CACGRDDRGGTEAFF
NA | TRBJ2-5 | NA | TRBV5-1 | TGCGCCAGCAGCTTTGACGGGACGGACCAAGAGACCCAGTACTTC | CASSFDGTDQETQYF
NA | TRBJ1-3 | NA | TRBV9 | TGTGCCAGCCAAGGGGGATACTCTGGAAACACCATATATTTT | CASQGGYSGNTIYF
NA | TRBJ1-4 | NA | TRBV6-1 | TGTGCCAGTTGGGGGGCGGGTAATAATGAAAAACTGTTTTTT | CASWGAGNNEKLFF
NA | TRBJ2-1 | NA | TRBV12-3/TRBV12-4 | TGTGCCAGCAGCCCGGGGGGCCCAAACAATGAGCAGTTCTTC | CASSPGGPNNEQFF
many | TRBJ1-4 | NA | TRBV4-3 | TGCGCCAGCAGCCAAGACTTCGAAGGTGGGGGCTTCTCGGAAAAACTGTTTTTT | CASSQDFEGGGFSEKLFF
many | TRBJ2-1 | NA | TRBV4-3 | TGCGCCAGCAGCCAAGATCCCGACAGCTACAATGAGCAGTTCTTC | CASSQDPDSYNEQFF
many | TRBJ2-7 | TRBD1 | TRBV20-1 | TGCAGTGCTAGAGATCAGGGGGCGGCTACCCAGTACTTC | CSARDQGAATQYF
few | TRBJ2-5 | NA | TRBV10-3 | TGTGCCATCAGTGAGTCGAGCCGGGCCCAGTACTTC | CAISESSRAQYF
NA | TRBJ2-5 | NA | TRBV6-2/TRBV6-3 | TGTGCCAGCAGTAACCTCGGGGTAGAGACCCAGTACTTC | CASSNLGVETQYF
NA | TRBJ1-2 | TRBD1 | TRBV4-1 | TGCGCCAGCAGCCAAGAAGCTTGGGACAGGGACAACTATGGCTACACCTTC | CASSQEAWDRDNYGYTF
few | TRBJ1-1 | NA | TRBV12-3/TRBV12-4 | TGTGCCAGCAGTCCCTTTGGTACTGAAGCTTTCTTT | CASSPFGTEAFF
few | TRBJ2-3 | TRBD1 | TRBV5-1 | TGCGCCAGCAGCGGGAGCGGGACAGGGATGGCAGATACGCAGTATTTT | CASSGSGTGMADTQYF
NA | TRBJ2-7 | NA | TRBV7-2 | TGTGCCAGCAGCTTAACTTTCGGGGGCGAGCAGTACTTC | CASSLTFGGEQYF
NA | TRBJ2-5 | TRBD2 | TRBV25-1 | TGTGCCAGCAGTTTAGCGGGGCCCATCCAAGAGACCCAGTACTTC | CASSLAGPIQETQYF
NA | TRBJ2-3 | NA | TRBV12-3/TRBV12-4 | TGTGCCAGCAGTTTTACTGGTTGGACAGATACGCAGTATTTT | CASSFTGWTDTQYF
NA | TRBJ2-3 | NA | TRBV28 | TGTGCCAGCGGGGTCCCGGGGAAAGATACGCAGTATTTT | CASGVPGKDTQYF
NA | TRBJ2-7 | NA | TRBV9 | TGTGCCAGCAGCGATTCTGTGGGGCAGTCCTACGAGCAGTACTTC | CASSDSVGQSYEQYF
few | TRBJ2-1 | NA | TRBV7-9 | TGTGCCAGCATCCCGCCCCGAACCTACAATGAGCAGTTCTTC | CASIPPRTYNEQFF
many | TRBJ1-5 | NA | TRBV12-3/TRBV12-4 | TGTGCCAGCAGAGGGGGGAGCAATCAGCCCCAGCATTTT | CASRGGSNQPQHF
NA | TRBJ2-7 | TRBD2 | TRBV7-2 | TGTGCCAGCAGCTTAGGTCTAGCGGGGCCCCTTCTCTACGAGCAGTACTTC | CASSLGLAGPLLYEQYF
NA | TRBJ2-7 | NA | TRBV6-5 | TGTGCCAGCAGTTACTCGTTTGAGACCGAGCAGTACTTC | CASSYSFETEQYF
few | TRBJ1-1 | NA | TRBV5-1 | TGCGCCAGCAGGGTACAGGGCTCTGAAGCTTTCTTT | CASRVQGSEAFF
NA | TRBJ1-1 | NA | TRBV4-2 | TGTGCCAGCAGCCAAGAGACAATGAACACTGAAGCTTTCTTT | CASSQETMNTEAFF
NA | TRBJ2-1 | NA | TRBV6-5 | TGTGCCAGCAGTTACTCGAAGGACAGCACCGGTCTGGAGCAGTTCTTC | CASSYSKDSTGLEQFF